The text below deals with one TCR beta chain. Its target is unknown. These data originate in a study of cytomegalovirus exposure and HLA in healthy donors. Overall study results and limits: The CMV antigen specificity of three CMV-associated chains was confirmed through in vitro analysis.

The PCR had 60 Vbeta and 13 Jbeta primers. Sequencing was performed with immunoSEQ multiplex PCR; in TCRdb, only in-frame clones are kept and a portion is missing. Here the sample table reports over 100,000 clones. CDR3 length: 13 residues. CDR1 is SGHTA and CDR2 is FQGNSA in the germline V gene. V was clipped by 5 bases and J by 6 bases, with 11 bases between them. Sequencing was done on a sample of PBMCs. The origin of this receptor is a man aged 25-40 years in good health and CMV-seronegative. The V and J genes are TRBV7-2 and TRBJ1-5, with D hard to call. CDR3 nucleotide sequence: TGTGCCAGCAGCCTCGATGGTAGTCAGCCCCAGCATTTT. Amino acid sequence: CASSLDGSQPQHF. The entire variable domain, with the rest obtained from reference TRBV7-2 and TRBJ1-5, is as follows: GAGVSQSPSNKVTEKGKDVELRCDPISGHTALYWYRQSLGQGLEFLIYFQGNSAPDKSGLPSDRFSAERTGGSVSTLTIQRTQQEDSAVYLCASSLDGSQPQHFGDGTRLSIL.